The text below deals with one T cell receptor beta chain. The data were obtained in a study of OX40 agonist ivuxolimab in advanced cancers. Across the study: The patients received ivuxolimab by intravenous route every 2 weeks at 0.01 to 10 mg/kg.

Trimming pared 5 bases from V and 9 bases from J, leaving 10 bases between. CDR1 is SGHTA, CDR2 FQGNSA, per germline. This CDR3 has 11 amino acids. The assay was immunoSEQ multiplex PCR, and TCRdb's table has in-frame clones only and misses some. The table lists tens of thousands of clones, around four fifths of them singletons. This rearrangement joins TRBV7-2 to TRBJ1-2; D gene ambiguous. The sequence was obtained from an adult with an advanced solid tumor such as melanoma, head and neck, liver or kidney cancer. The sequenced sample was CD4+ or CD8+ T cells sorted from blood, obtained in a trial of the OX40 agonist ivuxolimab. The DNA for the CDR3 is TGTGCCAGCAGCATGACATATAGCTACACCTTC. Its translation is CASSMTYSYTF.